Listed below are T cell receptor beta chains from one sample, sequenced in a study of T cells in localized non-small cell lung cancer. The assay was immunoSEQ multiplex PCR, and TCRdb's table has in-frame clones only and misses some. Of about 62,000 clones in the sample, around 81% were seen once. This specimen consisted of PBMCs, obtained before any cancer treatment. These receptors all stem from a man between 40 and 75 years old with stage II lung adenocarcinoma. The CDR3 runs from the conserved cysteine through the conserved F or W. Each record gives: clone size, V gene, J gene, D gene, CDR3 DNA, CDR3 protein. D genes are given only for firm matches. Expanded clones are given a class, and other clones once, few, many or no size at all.

few	TRBV11-3	TRBJ2-2	TRBD1	TGTGCCAGCAGCGAGGGACAGGGGAACACCGGGGAGCTGTTTTTT	CASSEGQGNTGELFF
-	TRBV15	TRBJ2-2	-	TGTGCCACCAGCAGTCGGACAGTCTCGACGAACACCGGGGAGCTGTTTTTT	CATSSRTVSTNTGELFF
-	TRBV11-1	TRBJ1-2	-	TGTGCCAGCAGCTTAGATTCGGCTCGGCTCTATGGCTACACCTTC	CASSLDSARLYGYTF
-	TRBV29-1	TRBJ1-2	TRBD1	TGCAGCGTTGGACAGGGGTCCTATGGCTACACCTTC	CSVGQGSYGYTF
-	TRBV18	TRBJ1-4	-	TGTGCCAGCTCACCTAGGGCGGCCAATAATGAAAAACTGTTTTTT	CASSPRAANNEKLFF
-	TRBV9	TRBJ2-3	TRBD2	TGTGCCAGCAGCTCCGGACTAGCGGGATACGCAGATACGCAGTATTTT	CASSSGLAGYADTQYF
few	TRBV5-4	TRBJ1-1	TRBD1	TGTGCCAGCAGCACGGACAGGGGAATCGCTGAAGCTTTCTTT	CASSTDRGIAEAFF
few	TRBV18	TRBJ1-1	-	TGTGCCAGCTCACCACAAAAGACAGCTTTGAACACTGAAGCTTTCTTT	CASSPQKTALNTEAFF
once	TRBV7-9	TRBJ2-7	TRBD1	TGTGCCAGCAGCTTAGGACTTAAAGACAGGGGGCAGGACGAGCAGTACTTC	CASSLGLKDRGQDEQYF
-	TRBV7-9	TRBJ1-1	-	TGTGCCAGCAGCCCCGGGACATCCGTCACTGAAGCTTTCTTT	CASSPGTSVTEAFF
-	TRBV6-5	TRBJ2-7	-	TGTGCCAGCAGTTACTCGATAGGGCGCACCTACGAGCAGTACTTC	CASSYSIGRTYEQYF
-	TRBV19	TRBJ2-6	-	TGTGCCAGTACCCGTATCATGCAAAGCTCTGGGGCCAACGTCCTGACTTTC	CASTRIMQSSGANVLTF
-	TRBV2	TRBJ1-1	-	TGTGCCAGCAGTGCAAGAAGGGTAGGGGGACTGAACACTGAAGCTTTCTTT	CASSARRVGGLNTEAFF
-	TRBV2	TRBJ2-3	TRBD2	TGTGCCAGCCCCGGACTAGCGGGATTCACAGATACGCAGTATTTT	CASPGLAGFTDTQYF
-	TRBV5-4	TRBJ2-2	TRBD1	TGTGCCAGCAGCTTGGGGGCAGGGGGCCACACCGGGGAGCTGTTTTTT	CASSLGAGGHTGELFF
-	TRBV18	TRBJ1-3	-	TGTGCCAGCTCACCAGATCGGGACACCATATATTTT	CASSPDRDTIYF
-	TRBV29-1	TRBJ2-1	-	TGCAGCGCCGGAAGTAGGGGTTCCTACAATGAGCAGTTCTTC	CSAGSRGSYNEQFF
-	TRBV7-9	TRBJ1-2	-	TGTGCCAGCAGCCCTACGGGGGCGTCGGATGGCTACACCTTC	CASSPTGASDGYTF
-	TRBV5-1	TRBJ2-7	TRBD1	TGCGCCAGCAGCTTGGCCAACAGGGGATCCGACGAGCAGTACTTC	CASSLANRGSDEQYF
-	TRBV29-1	TRBJ2-3	-	TGCAGCGTTGGTTTTAGGGATACGCAGTATTTT	CSVGFRDTQYF
few	TRBV6-5	TRBJ2-7	-	TGTGCCAGCAGCCGAACAGGGTTATTGAACGAGCAGTACTTC	CASSRTGLLNEQYF
-	TRBV5-4	TRBJ2-5	-	TGTGCCAGCAGCTTAACCGGGGGAGAAGAGACCCAGTACTTC	CASSLTGGEETQYF